One and the same sample provided the 26 T cell receptor beta chains below, sequenced in a study of T cell responses to AZD1222 COVID-19 vaccine. Clones were read by immunoSEQ multiplex PCR, and TCRdb kept only the in-frame ones, dropping some. The table records fewer than 200,000 clones, over 80% of them present only once. Sample: peripheral blood, taken on day 0 of AZD1222 vaccination. Receptors originate from an adult in good health.

CDR3 residues: CASRLIQGNTGELFF. The CDR3 coding sequence is TGCGCCAGCAGATTGATCCAGGGGAACACCGGGGAGCTGTTTTTT. The chain carries TRBV5-1 and TRBJ2-2; a possible D gene is TRBD1 (5 bases). V gave up 5 bases and J gave up 1 base, with 12 bases separating them. CDR3 size: 15 residues. Germline values: CDR1 SGHRS, CDR2 YFSETQ.

This clone has only one observation. The V and J genes are TRBV9 and TRBJ1-4; 7 positions match TRBD1. The CDR3 consists of 14 residues. V lost 4 bases and J lost 8; bases outside the gene matches: 8. Germline CDR1 reads SGDLS; CDR2 reads YYNGEE. CDR3 in amino acids: CASSKAGQAEKLFF. CDR3 nucleotide sequence: TGTGCCAGCAGCAAAGCCGGACAGGCGGAAAAACTGTTTTTT.

The genes are TRBV4-3 and TRBJ1-1, with D possibly TRBD1 on 5 matching bases. V lost 5 bases and J lost 0, with 10 bases in between. There are 14 residues in the CDR3. Looked up from germline, CDR1 is LGHNA and CDR2 is YSLEER. CDR3: CASSSRQMNTEAFF. As DNA, the CDR3 is TGCGCCAGCAGCTCCCGACAGATGAACACTGAAGCTTTCTTT.

This chain joins TRBV4-3 and TRBJ1-1, with D maybe TRBD1 (5 bases). Germline CDR1 LGHNA, CDR2 YSLEER. This CDR3 has 15 amino acids. V lost 4 bases and J lost 1, with 13 bases in between. The CDR3 DNA is TGCGCCAGCAGCCGAGGGACCGTGAAGAACACTGAAGCTTTCTTT. This sequence encodes CASSRGTVKNTEAFF.

The V call is TRBV6-4, the J call TRBJ1-1; D call uncertain. The CDR3 is made up of 14 amino acids. Germline CDR1 reads MRHNA; CDR2 reads SNTAGT. Trimming left V 0 bases short and J 8 bases short, with 13 bases between. The CDR3 reads CASSDSRRPQEAFF. Written as DNA, the CDR3 is TGTGCCAGCAGTGACTCGAGGAGGCCGCAGGAAGCTTTCTTT.

The chain has TRBV25-1 and TRBJ1-4; 8 bases are a match to TRBD1. This CDR3 is built from 15 residues. With V trimmed by 1 base and J by 6 bases, 4 bases remained unmatched. Germline V gives CDR1 MGHDK, CDR2 SYGVNS. Here the CDR3 DNA reads TGTGCCAGCAGTGAATCGGACAGGGAATATGAAAAACTGTTTTTT. This sequence encodes CASSESDREYEKLFF.

As to this clone: Other DNA sequences in this sample translate to the same CDR3. The chain uses TRBV19 and TRBJ2-7, with a possible D match to TRBD2 (6 bases). V lost 5 bases and J lost 4, with 15 bases in between. The CDR3 extends over 14 amino acids. CDR1 is LNHDA, CDR2 SQIVND, per germline (reference sequence). In nucleotides, the CDR3 is TGTGCCAGTAGTCCCGGGGACTCGCGGTACGAGCAGTACTTC. Protein product: CASSPGDSRYEQYF.

The rearrangement links TRBV28 to TRBJ1-1; D is unclear. This CDR3 region has 16 residues. The V end lost 5 bases, the J end lost 0 bases, and 16 bases lay between the germline ends. Germline V gene lookup returns CDR1 MDHEN and CDR2 SYDVKM. CDR3 coding DNA: TGTGCCAGCAGTCTCATTACGTGGAGGATGAACACTGAAGCTTTCTTT. Protein: CASSLITWRMNTEAFF. The variable domain in full, with the rest retrieved from reference TRBV28 and TRBJ1-1, is DVKVTQSSRYLVKRTGEKVFLECVQDMDHENMFWYRQDPGLGLRLIYFSYDVKMKEKGDIPEGYSVSREKKERFSLILESASTNQTSMYLCASSLITWRMNTEAFFGQGTRLTVV.

The chain couples TRBV19 to TRBJ2-2; 7 bases align to TRBD1. V was pared by 8 bases and J by 4 bases, with 10 bases of the junction left unmatched. In germline, CDR1 is LNHDA, CDR2 SQIVND (reference sequence). The length of the CDR3 is 15 residues. CDR3: CASAPTTGTTGELFF. DNA for the CDR3: TGTGCCAGTGCGCCGACGACAGGGACCACCGGGGAGCTGTTTTTT.

The V and J genes are TRBV24-1 and TRBJ2-1; maybe TRBD2 (6 bases). The V gene lost 9 bases and the J gene lost 5 bases, with 16 bases spanning the gap. Germline assignment: CDR1 KGHDR and CDR2 SFDVKD. The CDR3 spans 14 residues. The CDR3 sequence: CATARERADNEQFF. The CDR3 nucleotides are TGTGCCACCGCTCGAGAGCGGGCAGACAATGAGCAGTTCTTC.

This clone was counted a single time. This chain joins TRBV30 and TRBJ2-7; possible D gene TRBD1, 6 bases. The CDR3 has 14 amino acids. In germline, CDR1 is GTSNPN, CDR2 SVGIG (reference sequence). V lost 1 base and J lost 3, with 13 bases in between. The DNA for the CDR3 is TGTGCCTGGAGTGCCCGGACAGTAGACTACGAGCAGTACTTC. It yields the protein CAWSARTVDYEQYF.

The chain links TRBV28 to TRBJ2-1; D unresolved. Germline lookup yields CDR1 MDHEN and CDR2 SYDVKM. The CDR3 consists of 15 residues. V lost 1 base, J lost 2 bases, and 9 bases lay in between. CDR3 bases: TGTGCCAGCAGTTTATTACTACCTCCCTACAATGAGCAGTTCTTC. Protein product: CASSLLLPPYNEQFF. Supplemented by reference TRBV28 and TRBJ2-1, the full variable domain reads DVKVTQSSRYLVKRTGEKVFLECVQDMDHENMFWYRQDPGLGLRLIYFSYDVKMKEKGDIPEGYSVSREKKERFSLILESASTNQTSMYLCASSLLLPPYNEQFFGPGTRLTVL.

V is TRBV18 and J is TRBJ1-1, with D possibly TRBD1 on 6 matching bases. The germline gives CDR1 KGHSH, CDR2 LQKENI. V was clipped by 2 bases and J by 5 bases, with 15 bases between them. This CDR3 region has 15 residues. CDR3 residues: CASSPRAGEGTEAFF. The CDR3, as DNA: TGTGCCAGCTCACCAAGGGCAGGGGAGGGGACTGAAGCTTTCTTT.

The rearrangement uses TRBV10-2 and TRBJ1-2; D unresolved. CDR3 length equals 13 residues. Looked up from germline, CDR1 is WSHSY and CDR2 is SAAADI. With 0 bases removed from V and 5 bases from J, the gap between germline ends came to 7 bases. CDR3 DNA sequence: TGCGCCAGCAGTGAGTCTGCGGTTTATGGCTACACCTTC. Translating gives CASSESAVYGYTF.

This sequence joins TRBV6-5 and TRBJ1-1, with TRBD1 matching 8 bases. V was pared by 1 base and J by 8 bases, with 6 bases of the junction left unmatched. The V gene's germline CDR1 is MNHEY and CDR2 SVGAGI. CDR3 size: 14 residues. The CDR3 sequence is CASSYYSGGAEAFF. The CDR3 region has the DNA TGTGCCAGCAGTTACTATTCAGGGGGCGCGGAAGCTTTCTTT.

The genes are TRBV12-3 or TRBV12-4 and TRBJ1-1, with 8 bases matching TRBD1. The J segment lost 9 bases and the V segment lost 6 bases, leaving 6 bases of the junction unmatched. The CDR3 loop spans 12 amino acids. The CDR3 spells CASRPGQGKAFF. DNA of the CDR3: TGTGCCAGCAGACCAGGACAGGGAAAAGCTTTCTTT.

The V gene is TRBV29-1, the J gene TRBJ2-2; D uncertain. This CDR3 has 12 amino acids. With 6 bases removed from V and 0 bases from J, the gap between germline ends came to 5 bases. Germline-derived CDR1 and CDR2 are SQVTM and ANQGSEA. In DNA form, the CDR3 reads TGCAGCGTCGGCCCGAACACCGGGGAGCTGTTTTTT. Its protein is CSVGPNTGELFF.

This chain connects TRBV6-2 or TRBV6-3 to TRBJ1-1; no clear D. The CDR3 runs to 12 residues. V lost 2 bases, J lost 10 bases, and 11 bases lay in between. From germline, CDR1 is MNHEY and CDR2 SVGEGT. CDR3 DNA sequence: TGTGCCAGCAGTTACCCCTTACGAGGAGCTTTCTTT. Residues: CASSYPLRGAFF.

The chain has TRBV28 and TRBJ1-4; D unresolved. Germline assignment: CDR1 MDHEN and CDR2 SYDVKM. The CDR3 is 15 residues long. The ends were cut back, 5 bases at V and 4 bases at J, with 14 bases in the middle. The CDR3 DNA sequence: TGTGCCAGCAGTACCCGTCCACAGAGTAATGAAAAACTGTTTTTT. Encoded protein: CASSTRPQSNEKLFF.

This clone was observed once. This chain uses TRBV7-9 with TRBJ1-1; D is ambiguous. Per germline, CDR1 SEHNR and CDR2 FQNEAQ (reference sequence). This CDR3 contains 12 residues. Trimming took 5 bases from V and 7 from J, leaving 11 bases between them. CDR3 region: CASSNEGYEAFF. CDR3 in DNA: TGTGCCAGCAGCAACGAGGGATATGAAGCTTTCTTT.

The chain uses TRBV3-1 (or the pseudogene TRBV3-2) and TRBJ2-1; D possibly corresponds to TRBD2 (5 bases). The CDR3 spans 15 residues. Between the trimmed V and J ends, which lost 1 base and 6 bases, there was a span of 13 bases. Germline CDR1 reads LGHDT; CDR2 reads YNNKEL (reference sequence). The CDR3: CASSQVLAGGNEQFF. The CDR3 region has the DNA TGTGCCAGCAGCCAAGTTCTAGCAGGCGGCAATGAGCAGTTCTTC.

V usage is TRBV28 and J usage is TRBJ2-7; D possibly uses TRBD1 or TRBD2 (5 bases each). Trimming left V 10 bases short and J 0 bases short, with 16 bases between. CDR1 is MDHEN, CDR2 SYDVKM, per germline. The CDR3 covers 14 residues. CDR3 bases: TGTGCCATCACTACCGGGACCGCCTCCTACGAGCAGTACTTC. Its translation is CAITTGTASYEQYF.

This clone was counted only a few times. The gene calls are TRBV11-3 and TRBJ1-1, with D hard to call. From germline, CDR1 is SGHNT and CDR2 YENEEA. Trimming removed 2 bases from V and 9 bases from J, with 13 bases in between. The CDR3 has 13 amino acids. CDR3 loop: CASSLRAGVKAFF. The DNA for the CDR3 is TGTGCCAGCAGCTTACGGGCGGGCGTAAAAGCTTTCTTT. The full variable domain, with the rest looked up from reference TRBV11-3 and TRBJ1-1, is EAGVVQSPRYKIIEKKQPVAFWCNPISGHNTLYWYLQNLGQGPELLIRYENEEAVDDSQLPKDRFSAERLKGVDSTLKIQPAELGDSAVYLCASSLRAGVKAFFGQGTRLTVV.

The chain couples TRBV30 to TRBJ2-2; D possibly matches TRBD1 or TRBD2 (5 bases each). CDR3 size: 15 residues. Germline V gene sequence: CDR1 GTSNPN, CDR2 SVGIG (reference sequence). V was cut by 3 bases and J by 6 bases, with 17 bases left in between. In DNA, the CDR3 is TGTGCCTGGAGAGTCATGGGGGTAGTTGCCGGGGAGCTGTTTTTT. Translating it yields CAWRVMGVVAGELFF.

The V gene is TRBV15, the J gene TRBJ2-7, with D perhaps given as TRBD1 or TRBD2 (6 bases each). Trimming stripped 6 bases from V and 2 bases from J, with 8 bases between. CDR3 length: 12 residues. Looked up from germline, CDR1 is LNHNV and CDR2 is YYDKDF (reference sequence). CDR3 in amino acids: CATSRGAYEQYF. CDR3 DNA sequence: TGTGCCACCAGTAGGGGGGCCTACGAGCAGTACTTC.

The V gene is TRBV29-1, the J gene TRBJ2-1; D is uncertain. The CDR3 covers 14 residues. Trimming shortened V by 7 bases and J by 6 bases, and 19 bases separated the two germline ends. The germline V gene encodes CDR1 SQVTM and CDR2 ANQGSEA. CDR3 amino acids: CSGRDGDLFNEQFF. The CDR3 bases are TGCAGCGGGAGAGACGGCGACCTCTTCAATGAGCAGTTCTTC.